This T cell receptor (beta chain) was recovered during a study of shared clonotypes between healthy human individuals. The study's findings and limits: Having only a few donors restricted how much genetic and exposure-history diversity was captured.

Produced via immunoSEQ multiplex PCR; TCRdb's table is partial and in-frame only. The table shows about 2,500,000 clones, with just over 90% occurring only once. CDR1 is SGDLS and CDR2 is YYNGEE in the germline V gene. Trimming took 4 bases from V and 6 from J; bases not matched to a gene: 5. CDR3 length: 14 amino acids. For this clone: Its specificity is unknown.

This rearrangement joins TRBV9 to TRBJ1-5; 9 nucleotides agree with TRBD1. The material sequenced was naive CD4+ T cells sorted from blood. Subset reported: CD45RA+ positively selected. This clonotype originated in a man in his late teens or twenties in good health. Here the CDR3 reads CASSRGTGIQPQHF. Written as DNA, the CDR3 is TGTGCCAGCAGCCGCGGGACAGGGATTCAGCCCCAGCATTTT. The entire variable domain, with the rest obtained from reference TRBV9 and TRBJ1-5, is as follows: DSGVTQTPKHLITATGQRVTLRCSPRSGDLSVYWYQQSLDQGLQFLIQYYNGEERAKGNILERFSAQQFPDLHSELNLSSLELGDSALYFCASSRGTGIQPQHFGDGTRLSIL.